These T cell receptor beta chains were read from a single sample in a study of PD-L1 blockade in urothelial cancer. Generated by immunoSEQ multiplex PCR, the TCRdb table keeps only in-frame clones and is missing some. Of 72,000 or so clones in the sample, 70% to 90% were seen once. This specimen was PBMCs, taken around atezolizumab (anti-PD-L1) treatment. The receptors were gathered from a man aged 55-75 years with urothelial cancer. CDR3s include the opening cysteine and the closing phenylalanine or tryptophan. The D gene is left open where the match is weak. Clone sizes are given selectively: once, few, many, or a class where the clone is expanded.

abundance	j_gene	v_gene	d_gene	CDR3aa	CDR3nt
-	TRBJ2-2	TRBV5-1	-	CASSLWRGLLTGELFF	TGCGCCAGCAGCTTGTGGCGGGGGCTACTGACCGGGGAGCTGTTTTTT
-	TRBJ1-6	TRBV11-2	-	CASSLAGLPLHF	TGTGCCAGCAGCTTAGCAGGGTTACCCCTCCACTTT
-	TRBJ2-5	TRBV7-2	TRBD2	CASSAMTRGAETQYF	TGTGCCAGCAGCGCCATGACGCGGGGGGCGGAGACCCAGTACTTC
few	TRBJ1-6	TRBV19	-	CASSGDRSSPLHF	TGTGCCAGTAGTGGAGACAGGAGCTCACCCCTCCACTTT
-	TRBJ2-3	TRBV5-1	TRBD2	CASSLGTSGGSRDTQYF	TGCGCCAGCAGCTTAGGGACTAGCGGGGGGTCGCGGGATACGCAGTATTTT
few	TRBJ2-7	TRBV6-5	-	CASRDAVEQYF	TGTGCCAGCAGAGACGCGGTCGAGCAGTACTTC
-	TRBJ2-6	TRBV9	TRBD1	CASGRGTASGANVLTF	TGTGCCAGCGGCCGTGGGACAGCCTCTGGGGCCAACGTCCTGACTTTC
-	TRBJ2-1	TRBV9	TRBD2	CASSVAISGEFNEQFF	TGTGCCAGCAGCGTAGCTATTAGCGGGGAGTTCAATGAGCAGTTCTTC
-	TRBJ1-4	TRBV18	-	CASSRATAGTSGEKLFF	TGTGCCAGCTCACGGGCGACAGCTGGAACGTCCGGTGAAAAACTGTTTTTT
few	TRBJ1-1	TRBV7-9	-	CASSPRTVNTEAFF	TGTGCCAGCAGCCCCCGGACAGTGAACACTGAAGCTTTCTTT
-	TRBJ1-3	TRBV7-2	-	CASSPAGGSGNTIYF	TGTGCCAGCAGCCCGGCTGGGGGCAGTGGAAACACCATATATTTT
-	TRBJ2-3	TRBV5-5	TRBD2	CASSSGTSGVPNGFAQYF	TGTGCCAGCAGCTCCGGGACTAGCGGGGTCCCAAACGGGTTTGCGCAGTATTTT
-	TRBJ2-7	TRBV11-2	-	CASSLARQGGQYF	TGTGCCAGCAGCTTAGCCCGGCAGGGAGGGCAGTACTTC
-	TRBJ1-2	TRBV7-7	-	CASSLRQEQYGYTF	TGTGCTAGCAGCTTACGCCAGGAACAATATGGCTACACCTTC
-	TRBJ1-6	TRBV15	-	CATSLGEGWNNSPLHF	TGTGCCACCAGCTTAGGGGAGGGGTGGAATAATTCACCCCTCCACTTT
-	TRBJ1-1	TRBV10-3	-	CAIRGEGTKTEAFF	TGTGCCATCAGGGGGGAGGGGACGAAGACTGAAGCTTTCTTT
-	TRBJ1-1	TRBV12-5	TRBD1	CASGLVRTGGEGVDEAFF	TGTGCTAGTGGTTTGGTACGGACAGGGGGAGAGGGGGTTGATGAAGCTTTCTTT
-	TRBJ2-3	TRBV19	TRBD2	CASRTSGGPSTDTQYF	TGTGCCAGTAGGACTAGCGGGGGTCCTAGCACAGATACGCAGTATTTT
-	TRBJ1-4	TRBV6-6	TRBD1	CASSYPLGQGSEKLFF	TGTGCCAGCAGTTACCCGTTGGGACAGGGGAGTGAAAAACTGTTTTTT
-	TRBJ2-3	TRBV5-5	-	CASSLAQGTDTQYF	TGTGCCAGCAGCTTGGCCCAGGGGACAGATACGCAGTATTTT
-	TRBJ1-2	TRBV6-5	TRBD1	CASRSQGAARGYTF	TGTGCCAGCAGATCCCAGGGGGCCGCGCGAGGCTACACCTTC
-	TRBJ2-4	TRBV7-2	TRBD2	CASSYRAGENIQYF	TGTGCCAGCAGCTACCGGGCGGGGGAAAACATTCAGTACTTC
-	TRBJ2-3	TRBV7-9	TRBD1	CASSRTGTDTQYF	TGTGCCAGCTCCCGGACAGGGACAGATACGCAGTATTTT
-	TRBJ2-2	TRBV18	-	CASSPRQVGTGELFF	TGTGCCAGCTCACCCAGACAGGTCGGCACCGGGGAGCTGTTTTTT
-	TRBJ1-3	TRBV9	TRBD1	CASSVGAGGGRNTIYF	TGTGCCAGCAGCGTAGGAGCAGGGGGCGGAAGAAACACCATATATTTT
-	TRBJ1-1	TRBV7-8	-	CASSLAQGYSEAFF	TGTGCCAGCAGCTTGGCACAGGGATACTCCGAAGCTTTCTTT
medium-sized	TRBJ1-1	TRBV27	-	CASSSFLGVGAFF	TGTGCCAGCAGTTCCTTCTTAGGGGTGGGGGCTTTCTTT
-	TRBJ2-7	TRBV27	-	CASSFDATGQTYEQYF	TGTGCCAGCAGTTTTGACGCAACTGGACAGACCTACGAGCAGTACTTC
-	TRBJ1-6	TRBV18	TRBD1	CASSLLEGTGISPLHF	TGTGCCAGCTCACTCCTGGAAGGGACAGGAATTTCACCCCTCCACTTT
-	TRBJ2-1	TRBV10-2	TRBD2	CASRAGGYNEQFF	TGCGCCAGCAGAGCGGGGGGCTACAATGAGCAGTTCTTC
-	TRBJ2-2	TRBV18	-	CASSPRGQANTGELFF	TGTGCCAGCTCTCCCCGGGGACAAGCGAACACCGGGGAGCTGTTTTTT
-	TRBJ1-2	TRBV4-1	-	CASSQVPELELNYGYTF	TGCGCCAGCAGCCAAGTCCCCGAGCTGGAACTAAACTATGGCTACACCTTC
-	TRBJ1-5	TRBV30	-	CAWSPYSNQPQHF	TGTGCCTGGAGTCCCTATAGCAATCAGCCCCAGCATTTT
once	TRBJ1-1	TRBV11-2	TRBD1	CASSWGTGSTEAFF	TGTGCCAGCAGCTGGGGGACAGGGAGCACTGAAGCTTTCTTT
-	TRBJ1-5	TRBV5-5	-	CASSSPGGNQPQHF	TGTGCCAGCAGCTCACCGGGAGGCAATCAGCCCCAGCATTTT
-	TRBJ2-3	TRBV15	-	CATSRTGGPGTDTQYF	TGTGCCACCAGCAGAACCGGGGGGCCCGGCACAGATACGCAGTATTTT
-	TRBJ2-7	TRBV5-1	-	CASSLAYEQYF	TGCGCCAGCAGCTTGGCATACGAGCAGTACTTC
-	TRBJ2-3	TRBV6-1	TRBD2	CASTPSSGGTDTQYF	TGTGCCAGCACGCCGAGTAGCGGGGGAACAGATACGCAGTATTTT
-	TRBJ2-1	TRBV10-3	-	CAISGTDNEQFF	TGTGCCATCAGTGGTACAGACAATGAGCAGTTCTTC
-	TRBJ2-4	TRBV11-3	TRBD2	CASSRPSGVGIQYF	TGTGCCAGCAGCCGCCCTAGCGGGGTGGGCATTCAGTACTTC
once	TRBJ2-5	TRBV4-1	TRBD2	CASSQEASAGVETQYF	TGCGCCAGCAGCCAAGAGGCCAGTGCGGGGGTGGAGACCCAGTACTTC
-	TRBJ2-1	TRBV6-5	-	CASIKVPGTNNEQFF	TGTGCCAGCATTAAGGTCCCCGGGACAAACAATGAGCAGTTCTTC
-	TRBJ1-5	TRBV2	TRBD1	CASSDQTGANQPQHF	TGTGCCAGCAGTGACCAGACAGGGGCAAATCAGCCCCAGCATTTT
once	TRBJ1-2	TRBV10-2	TRBD1	CASSDPGTGSNYGYTF	TGCGCCAGCAGTGACCCCGGGACAGGGAGTAACTATGGCTACACCTTC
-	TRBJ1-2	TRBV5-5	-	CASTPPGVSDGYTF	TGTGCCAGCACCCCCCCGGGGGTAAGCGATGGCTACACCTTC
few	TRBJ2-5	TRBV7-4	TRBD2	CASSLTSGGSPPQETQYF	TGTGCCAGCAGCTTGACTAGCGGGGGGTCCCCCCCCCAAGAGACCCAGTACTTC
-	TRBJ2-1	TRBV7-8	-	CASSGLGTGEQFF	TGTGCCAGCAGCGGTCTAGGAACTGGTGAGCAGTTCTTC
-	TRBJ1-2	TRBV9	TRBD1	CASRAGQGYGYTF	TGTGCCAGCAGAGCCGGACAGGGCTATGGCTACACCTTC
-	TRBJ1-4	TRBV19	TRBD1	CASSIPGTDEKLFF	TGTGCCAGTAGTATTCCCGGGACAGATGAAAAACTGTTTTTT
many	TRBJ2-1	TRBV5-6	-	CASSLPGFGEQFF	TGTGCCAGCAGCTTGCCGGGGTTTGGTGAGCAGTTCTTC
-	TRBJ1-6	TRBV7-8	-	CASSLYQGYNSPLHF	TGTGCCAGCAGCTTATATCAGGGCTATAATTCACCCCTCCACTTT
-	TRBJ1-2	TRBV20-1	-	CSARRLSGYTF	TGCAGTGCTAGACGTCTATCAGGCTACACCTTC
-	TRBJ2-4	TRBV19	TRBD2	CASSTRLAGGRGNIQYF	TGTGCCAGTAGTACTAGACTAGCGGGGGGGCGAGGAAACATTCAGTACTTC
-	TRBJ2-5	TRBV11-3	-	CASSLDGTRETQYF	TGTGCCAGCAGCTTGGACGGGACAAGAGAGACCCAGTACTTC